These T cell receptor beta chains were read from a single sample in a study of cytomegalovirus exposure and HLA in healthy donors. The assay was immunoSEQ multiplex PCR, and TCRdb's table has in-frame clones only and misses some. The sample includes under 150,000 clones, roughly 83% of them seen just once. Sample: PBMCs. These receptors came from a female donor in good health and CMV-seronegative. Both conserved end residues are part of each CDR3. The D gene is left open where the match is weak. Only part of the rows carry a size: once, few, many, or a class if the clone is expanded.

V	D	J	size	DNA	CDR3
TRBV27	TRBD2	TRBJ2-1	-	TGTGCCAGCAGGGGACTAGCGGGACTTAAACCGGTGACCTACAATGATGCGCAGTTCTTC	CASRGLAGLKPVTYNDAQFF
TRBV10-3	TRBD1	TRBJ2-7	-	TGTGCCATCAGAGAGACAGGGGCCTACGAGCAGTACTTC	CAIRETGAYEQYF
TRBV28	TRBD1	TRBJ2-7	few	TGTGCCAGCAGTCCTAACAGGGGGCAAGTATCCTACGAGCAGTACTTC	CASSPNRGQVSYEQYF
TRBV6-5	-	TRBJ1-2	-	TGTGCCAGCAGTTACGGCGGCGTGTCTGGCTACACCTTC	CASSYGGVSGYTF
TRBV7-9	-	TRBJ1-4	-	TGTGCCAGCAGCTTATACCCGGGAGGAGGTGAAAAACTGTTTTTT	CASSLYPGGGEKLFF
TRBV27	TRBD1	TRBJ2-5	-	TGTGCCAGCAGTTTCAGGGGGACGGAGACCCAGTACTTC	CASSFRGTETQYF
TRBV9	-	TRBJ1-1	once	TGTGCCAGCAGCTTCCGGACAGACCTCACTGAAGCTTTCTTT	CASSFRTDLTEAFF
TRBV7-9	-	TRBJ2-7	once	TGTGCCAGCAGCTCGGTCGAGGACAGTTCCTTCTACGAGCAGTACTTC	CASSSVEDSSFYEQYF
TRBV6-5	TRBD1	TRBJ1-1	-	TGTGCCAGCAGTACGTGGACAGGTATGAACACTGAAGCTTTCTTT	CASSTWTGMNTEAFF
TRBV19	TRBD2	TRBJ2-1	-	TGTGCCAGTAGGGGGCGGGGGACAGGGACTAGCGGGAGGGCCTGGTCGTTGTTCTTC	CASRGRGTGTSGRAWSLFF
TRBV6-1	-	TRBJ1-2	-	TGTGCCAGCAGCCTGACAGCGAGTAAGATTGGCTACACCTTC	CASSLTASKIGYTF
TRBV7-9	-	TRBJ1-3	-	TGTGCCAGCAGCTTAGGACAGCGAAACACCATATATTTT	CASSLGQRNTIYF
TRBV5-1	-	TRBJ2-7	-	TGCGCCAGCAGCTTGGATGGGAGCTCCTACGAGCAGTACTTC	CASSLDGSSYEQYF
TRBV25-1	-	TRBJ2-3	-	TGTGCCAGCAGGGACAGAAACGGGGATACGCAGTATTTT	CASRDRNGDTQYF
TRBV7-3	-	TRBJ2-3	-	TGTGCCAGCAGCCCCTCGGCGGGCGATACGCAGTATTTT	CASSPSAGDTQYF
TRBV28	-	TRBJ2-1	-	TGTGCCAGCAGTCAATATCTTAATCCCCTGACTAGTTACAATGAGCAGTTCTTC	CASSQYLNPLTSYNEQFF
TRBV7-2	-	TRBJ1-1	-	TGTGCCAGCAGCTTTTTTCCCCAGCGGTCTGAAGCTTTCTTT	CASSFFPQRSEAFF
TRBV4-3	TRBD1	TRBJ2-7	-	TGCGCCAGCAGCCAAGTCCACGGGACAGGATACGAGCAGTACTTC	CASSQVHGTGYEQYF
TRBV12-5	TRBD2	TRBJ2-7	once	TGTGCTAGTGGATTTAGCGGGAGTGACGAGCAGTACTTC	CASGFSGSDEQYF
TRBV7-9	-	TRBJ1-1	-	TGTGCCAGCAGCCCACGGACTAGACCCAGCGGTGAAGCTTTCTTT	CASSPRTRPSGEAFF
TRBV7-2	TRBD1	TRBJ2-7	-	TGTGCCAGCTGCTATGCCAGGGGGCCCTACGAGCAGTACTTC	CASCYARGPYEQYF
TRBV11-2	-	TRBJ2-3	-	TGTGCCAGCAGCTTATTACCGGGGAAAACAGATACGCAGTATTTT	CASSLLPGKTDTQYF
TRBV2	-	TRBJ1-3	-	TGTGCCAGCAGGGGTGGGGACATCTCTGGAAACACCATATATTTT	CASRGGDISGNTIYF
TRBV7-9	-	TRBJ1-5	-	TGTGCCAGCAGCTTAGGTTGGTCAGCGGGGAGCAATCAGCCCCAGCATTTT	CASSLGWSAGSNQPQHF
TRBV7-2	-	TRBJ2-7	-	TGTGCCAGCAGCTTAGTATCCTACGAGCAGTACTTC	CASSLVSYEQYF
TRBV12-5	TRBD1	TRBJ1-5	-	TGTGCTAGTGGCCCCGCACGGACAGGGGGAATAGGGTATAGCAATCAGCCCCAGCATTTT	CASGPARTGGIGYSNQPQHF
TRBV5-1	-	TRBJ2-7	few	TGCGCCAGCAGCTTGGTTGCGGGATCCTACGAGCAGTACTTC	CASSLVAGSYEQYF
TRBV7-9	TRBD1	TRBJ2-3	-	TGTGCCAGCAGCCTTTCGGACAGGGGGGTCGCAGATACGCAGTATTTT	CASSLSDRGVADTQYF
TRBV6-5	-	TRBJ2-7	-	TGTGCCAGCAGTTACTCCGTACCCACCCGAGTTGGGCAGTACTTC	CASSYSVPTRVGQYF
TRBV6-5	TRBD2	TRBJ2-3	once	TGTGCCAGCACTAGCGGGGGGGCAGATACGCAGTATTTT	CASTSGGADTQYF
TRBV18	-	TRBJ1-3	-	TGTGCCAGCTCACCACCTCCCAGTGGAAACACCATATATTTT	CASSPPPSGNTIYF
TRBV5-1	TRBD1	TRBJ1-3	few	TGCGCCAGTGCGCTTACAGGGGGAGGTGGAAACACCATATATTTT	CASALTGGGGNTIYF
TRBV6-4	-	TRBJ1-2	-	TGTGCCAGCACACCTACGCCCGGCTACACCTTC	CASTPTPGYTF
TRBV15	-	TRBJ1-1	once	TGTGCCACCAGCTACGGGGTTGAGAACACTGAAGCTTTCTTT	CATSYGVENTEAFF
TRBV19	-	TRBJ1-2	-	TGTGCCAGTAGTACTCCAACAGGGCACTATGGCTACACCTTC	CASSTPTGHYGYTF
TRBV5-4	TRBD1	TRBJ2-3	-	TGTGCCAGCAGCTGGGGACAGTCTAGGGCAGATACGCAGTATTTT	CASSWGQSRADTQYF
TRBV29-1	-	TRBJ2-1	-	TGCAGCGCCAGGACTCAATTACGGTCAAATGAGCAGTTCTTC	CSARTQLRSNEQFF
TRBV10-2	-	TRBJ2-5	-	TGCGCCAGCAGTGAGGCCCTCGGCGGGACCCAGTACTTC	CASSEALGGTQYF
TRBV15	-	TRBJ1-2	-	TGTGCCACCAGCTCCCGACACGGATATGGCTACACCTTC	CATSSRHGYGYTF
TRBV19	-	TRBJ1-5	-	TGTGCCAGTAGCCGGTCGGGAGGGGGGGAAAAGCCCCAGCATTTT	CASSRSGGGEKPQHF
TRBV2	-	TRBJ2-7	-	TGTGCCAGCAGTGAACCACTAAACTACGAGCAGTACTTC	CASSEPLNYEQYF
TRBV6-4	-	TRBJ2-2	-	TGTGCCAGCAGCGAGGGGACTGGAATCGCCGGGGAGCTGTTTTTT	CASSEGTGIAGELFF
TRBV9	TRBD2	TRBJ2-3	-	TGTGCCAGCAGCGTAGCTACTATCGGGAGGTTCGCAGATACGCAGTATTTT	CASSVATIGRFADTQYF
TRBV5-4	-	TRBJ1-2	-	TGTGCCAGCAGCTTAACCTCAGGGGTGGATGGCTACACCTTC	CASSLTSGVDGYTF
TRBV7-3	TRBD2	TRBJ2-5	few	TGTGCCAGCAGCTCGGGACTAGCGGGAGAGACCCAGTACTTC	CASSSGLAGETQYF
TRBV7-9	-	TRBJ2-1	-	TGTGCCAGCAGCCGGGACCCGGGGGCCTACAATGAGCAGTTCTTC	CASSRDPGAYNEQFF
TRBV2	TRBD1	TRBJ2-5	-	TGTGCCAGCAGTCAAAACAGGGGGCGTGGGGAGACCCAGTACTTC	CASSQNRGRGETQYF
TRBV5-1	-	TRBJ2-7	-	TGCGCCAGCAGCTTGGGGAGAACCCCCTACGAGCAGTACTTC	CASSLGRTPYEQYF
TRBV5-4	TRBD1	TRBJ2-5	-	TGTGCCAGCAGCCCCGGGACAGGGGTACAGACCCAGTACTTC	CASSPGTGVQTQYF
TRBV18	-	TRBJ2-7	-	TGTGCCAGCTCAGGCGGGGCTGGGGTCTCCTACGAGCAGTACTTC	CASSGGAGVSYEQYF
TRBV4-1	-	TRBJ1-1	-	TGCGCCAGCAGCCAAGTTGGACAGCTTCACACTGAAGCTTTCTTT	CASSQVGQLHTEAFF
TRBV4-3	TRBD2	TRBJ2-1	-	TGCGCCAGCAGCCAAGATCCAGCGGGAGGGTTAAATGAGCAGTTCTTC	CASSQDPAGGLNEQFF
TRBV7-8	TRBD2	TRBJ2-7	-	TGTGCCAGCAGCTTGGGACTAGCAGACCACGAGCAGTACTTC	CASSLGLADHEQYF
TRBV19	TRBD1	TRBJ2-5	-	TGTGCCAGTAGTACGACAGGGGGCCAAGAGACCCAGTACTTC	CASSTTGGQETQYF